This T cell receptor (beta chain) was recovered during a study of graft-versus-host responses after intestinal transplantation. Study as a whole: Transplants were multivisceral, liver-intestinal, or isolated intestinal. Study-level points and caveats: Some GvH clones were seen earlier in gut or blood, suggesting intestinal origin. When patients had graft-donor T cell macrochimerism, their allografts held high graft-versus-host to host-versus-graft clonal ratios. GvH clone levels peaked in circulation, and this peak was associated with early post-transplant HvG declines.

This clone was detected only once. Its antigen is not known. The J segment lost 0 bases and the V segment lost 4 bases, leaving 6 bases of the junction unmatched. Germline V CDR1 and CDR2: MGHRA, YSYEKL. The CDR3 is made up of 16 amino acids. The method was immunoSEQ multiplex PCR; TCRdb's version includes in-frame clones alone and lacks a portion of them. The table lists 90,000 to 120,000 clones, 80% to 90% of them singletons. The TCR sequence derives from a human donor who was the organ donor for an intestinal transplant. This chain uses TRBV4-1 with TRBJ1-1, with TRBD1 identical over 9 bases. The sample was unstimulated CD4+ T cells sorted from spleen or lymph node cells, taken before transplant. In DNA form, the CDR3 reads TGCGCCAGCAGCCTGACAGGGGGGGTAATGAACACTGAAGCTTTCTTT. Amino acid sequence: CASSLTGGVMNTEAFF.